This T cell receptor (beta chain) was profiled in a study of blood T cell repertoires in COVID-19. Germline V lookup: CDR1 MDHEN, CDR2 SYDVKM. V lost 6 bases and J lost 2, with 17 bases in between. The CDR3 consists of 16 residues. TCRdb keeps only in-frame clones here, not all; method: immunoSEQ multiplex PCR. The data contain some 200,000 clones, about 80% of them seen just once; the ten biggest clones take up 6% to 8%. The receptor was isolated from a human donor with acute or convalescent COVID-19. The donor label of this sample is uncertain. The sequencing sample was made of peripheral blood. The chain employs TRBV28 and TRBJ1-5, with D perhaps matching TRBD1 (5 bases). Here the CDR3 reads CASRGVWRGGNQPQHF. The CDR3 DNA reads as TGTGCCAGCAGGGGAGTGTGGAGGGGTGGCAATCAGCCCCAGCATTTT.